This TCR beta chain comes out of a study of CD8+ T cells in alopecia areata. Study-level information: Severity in treated patients was scored by percentage of scalp area affected.

cDNA serving as the sequencing template came from extracted, reverse transcribed RNA. Clones were read by immunoSEQ multiplex PCR, and TCRdb kept only the in-frame ones, dropping some. The table has some 150,000 clones, roughly 82% seen once. The study's findings and limits: Normal scalp had lower clonality than lesional scalp, with alopecia totalis/universalis lesions showing this most strongly.

Described treatment: oral pan-JAK inhibitor, 5-10 mg twice daily. This clone was observed a handful of times. Antigen: not known. Sample: CD8+ T cells sorted from blood, taken at week 4, from a patient treated with tofacitinib. This TCR derives from a human donor with alopecia areata.

This CDR3 reads CASSDVGGGSTDTQYF. DNA for the CDR3: TGCGCCAGCAGCGACGTCGGCGGGGGGAGCACAGATACGCAGTATTTT. The V gene is TRBV4-1, the J gene TRBJ2-3; 8 nucleotides align to TRBD2. The CDR3 runs to 16 residues. V trimming: 5 bases; J trimming: 0 bases; junction bases outside the gene matches: 7. The V gene's germline CDR1 is MGHRA and CDR2 YSYEKL.